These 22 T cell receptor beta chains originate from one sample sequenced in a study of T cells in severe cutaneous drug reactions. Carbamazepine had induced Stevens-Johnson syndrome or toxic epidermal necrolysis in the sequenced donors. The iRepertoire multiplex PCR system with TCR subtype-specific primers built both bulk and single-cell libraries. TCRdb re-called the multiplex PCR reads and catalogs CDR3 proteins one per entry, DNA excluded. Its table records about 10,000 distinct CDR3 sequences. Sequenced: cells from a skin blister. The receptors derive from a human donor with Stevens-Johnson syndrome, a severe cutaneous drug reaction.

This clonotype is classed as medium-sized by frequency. CDR3 sequence reads: CSARQVTGELFF. This sequence joins TRBV20-1 and TRBJ2-2. Germline V gene sequence: CDR1 DFQATT, CDR2 SNEGSKA (reference sequence). This CDR3 is 12 amino acids long.

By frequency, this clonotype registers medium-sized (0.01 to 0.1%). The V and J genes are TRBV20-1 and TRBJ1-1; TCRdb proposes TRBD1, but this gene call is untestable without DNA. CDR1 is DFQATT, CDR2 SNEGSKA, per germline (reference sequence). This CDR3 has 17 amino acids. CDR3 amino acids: CSAYPDRVYTRNTEAFF.

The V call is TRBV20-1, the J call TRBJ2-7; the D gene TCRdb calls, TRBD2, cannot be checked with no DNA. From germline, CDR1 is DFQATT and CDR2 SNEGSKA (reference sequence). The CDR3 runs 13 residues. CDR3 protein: CSARGSSRPEQYF.

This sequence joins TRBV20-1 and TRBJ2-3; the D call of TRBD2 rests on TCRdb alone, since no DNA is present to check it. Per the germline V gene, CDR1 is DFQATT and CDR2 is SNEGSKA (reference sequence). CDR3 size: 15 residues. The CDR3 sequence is CSARGSGGSTDTQYF.

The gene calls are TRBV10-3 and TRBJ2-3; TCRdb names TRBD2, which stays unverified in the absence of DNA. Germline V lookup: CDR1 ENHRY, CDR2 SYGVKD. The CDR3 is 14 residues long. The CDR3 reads CAISESSGGPRTHF.

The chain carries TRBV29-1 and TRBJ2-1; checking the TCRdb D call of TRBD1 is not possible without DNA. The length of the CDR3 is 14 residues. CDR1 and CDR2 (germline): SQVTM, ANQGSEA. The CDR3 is CSERGQGSYNEQFF.

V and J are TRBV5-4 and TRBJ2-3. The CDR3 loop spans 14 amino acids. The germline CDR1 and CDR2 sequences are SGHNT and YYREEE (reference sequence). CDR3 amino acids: CASSSITAPDTQYF. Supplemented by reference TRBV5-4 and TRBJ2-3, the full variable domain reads ETGVTQSPTHLIKTRGQQVTLRCSSQSGHNTVSWYQQALGQGPQFIFQYYREEENGRGNFPPRFSGLQFPNYSSELNVNALELDDSALYLCASSSITAPDTQYFGPGTRLTVL.

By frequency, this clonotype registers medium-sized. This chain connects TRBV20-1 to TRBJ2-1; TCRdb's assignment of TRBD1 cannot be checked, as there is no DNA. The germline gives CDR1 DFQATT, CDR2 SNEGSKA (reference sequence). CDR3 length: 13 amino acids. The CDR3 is CSAREGADNEQFF.

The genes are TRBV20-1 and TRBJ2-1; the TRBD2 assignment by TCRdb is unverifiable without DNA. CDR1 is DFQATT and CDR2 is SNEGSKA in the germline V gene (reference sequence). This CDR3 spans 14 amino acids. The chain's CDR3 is CSARPLAGDNEQFF.

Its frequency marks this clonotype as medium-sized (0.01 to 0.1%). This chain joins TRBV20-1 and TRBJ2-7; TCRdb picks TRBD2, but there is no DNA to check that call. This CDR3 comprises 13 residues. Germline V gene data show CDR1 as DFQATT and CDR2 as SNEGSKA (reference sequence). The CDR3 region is CSARGTLIYEQYF.

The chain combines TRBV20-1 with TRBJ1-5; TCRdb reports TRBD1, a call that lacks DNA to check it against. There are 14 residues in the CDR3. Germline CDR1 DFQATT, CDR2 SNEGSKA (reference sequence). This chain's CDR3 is CSAHRDRNNQPQHF.

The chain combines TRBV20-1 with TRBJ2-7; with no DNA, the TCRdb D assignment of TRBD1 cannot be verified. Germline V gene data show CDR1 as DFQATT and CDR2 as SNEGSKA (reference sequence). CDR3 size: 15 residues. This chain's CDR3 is CSALLTGTGSYEQYF.

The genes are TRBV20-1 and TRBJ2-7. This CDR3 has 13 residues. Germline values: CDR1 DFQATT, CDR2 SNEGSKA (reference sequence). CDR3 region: CSARTPSTYEQYF.

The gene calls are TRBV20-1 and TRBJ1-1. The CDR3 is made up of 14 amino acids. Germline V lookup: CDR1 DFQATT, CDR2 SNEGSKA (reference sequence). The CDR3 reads CSASFGGGLIGAFF.

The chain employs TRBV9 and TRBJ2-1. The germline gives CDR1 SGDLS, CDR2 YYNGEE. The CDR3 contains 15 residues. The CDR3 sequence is CASTESGSSYNEQFF.

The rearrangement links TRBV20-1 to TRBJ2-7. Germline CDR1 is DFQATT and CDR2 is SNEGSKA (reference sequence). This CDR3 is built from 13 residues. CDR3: CSAPQGQLYEQYF.

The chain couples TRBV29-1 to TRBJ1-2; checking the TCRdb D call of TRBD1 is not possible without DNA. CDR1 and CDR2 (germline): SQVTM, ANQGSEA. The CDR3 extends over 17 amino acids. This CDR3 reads CSVEGPLEGAPNYGYTF.

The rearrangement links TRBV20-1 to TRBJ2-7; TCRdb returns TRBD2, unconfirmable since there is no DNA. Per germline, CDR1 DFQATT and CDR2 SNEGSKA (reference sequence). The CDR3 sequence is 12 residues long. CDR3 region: CSAVAGGFEQYF.

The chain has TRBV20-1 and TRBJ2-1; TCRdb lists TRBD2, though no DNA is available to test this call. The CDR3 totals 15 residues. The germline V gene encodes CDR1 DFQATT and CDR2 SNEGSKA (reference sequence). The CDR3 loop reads CSARLAGTSYNEQFF.

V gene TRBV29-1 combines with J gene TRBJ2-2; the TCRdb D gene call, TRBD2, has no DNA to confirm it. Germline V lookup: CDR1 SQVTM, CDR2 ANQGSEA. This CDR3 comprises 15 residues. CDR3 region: CSVEEGGVGTGELFF.

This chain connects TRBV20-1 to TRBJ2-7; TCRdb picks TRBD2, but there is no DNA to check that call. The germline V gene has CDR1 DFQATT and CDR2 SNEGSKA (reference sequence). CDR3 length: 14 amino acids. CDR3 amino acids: CSAPLAGERYEQYF.

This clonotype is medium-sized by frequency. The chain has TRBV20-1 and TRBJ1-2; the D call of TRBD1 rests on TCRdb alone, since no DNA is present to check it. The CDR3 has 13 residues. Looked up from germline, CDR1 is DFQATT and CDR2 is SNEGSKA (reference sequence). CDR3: CSVQSQGTYGYTF.